Listed here is a single T cell receptor (beta chain). Assay used: immunoSEQ multiplex PCR; TCRdb lists only in-frame clones, some missing. The profile covers 150,000 to 200,000 clones, with 91% appearing a single time and roughly 1.6% taken by the ten largest. This sample was taken from a study of control samples from healthy donors and cancer patients. Germline CDR1 reads SGHNT; CDR2 reads YENEEA. V shed 3 bases, J shed 5 bases, and the junction held 9 bases outside the gene matches. The CDR3 is 15 amino acids. This chain uses TRBV11-3 with TRBJ2-5, with 7 bases matching TRBD1. The specimen sequenced was blood. This receptor was obtained from a woman aged 25 to 39 in good health. Here the CDR3 reads CASSFQRTGPETQYF. CDR3 in DNA: TGTGCCAGCAGCTTCCAAAGGACAGGCCCGGAGACCCAGTACTTC.